The rows below give T cell receptor beta chains drawn from one sample of a study of T cells in localized non-small cell lung cancer. Only in-frame clones appear in the TCRdb table, and some are missing; sequencing was by immunoSEQ multiplex PCR. The sample shows around 45,000 clones, around 86% of them seen only once. Sample: PBMCs, taken before any cancer treatment. All receptors derive from a man between 40 and 69 years old with stage II lung adenocarcinoma. The CDR3 runs from the conserved cysteine through the conserved F or W.

j_gene | v_gene | CDR3aa
TRBJ1-2 | TRBV6-5 | CASSYGHGFRTGYTF
TRBJ1-2 | TRBV6-1 | CASSDPPGDYGYTF
TRBJ2-2 | TRBV5-4 | CASGPRAGGNTGELFF
TRBJ1-6 | TRBV7-2 | CASSLDLDTPLHF
TRBJ1-4 | TRBV7-8 | CASSRGTGGEKLFF
TRBJ1-1 | TRBV5-1 | CASSYTGWLNTEAFF
TRBJ2-2 | TRBV10-2 | CASLGGLAVPTANTGELFF
TRBJ1-6 | TRBV2 | CASKMDPTGTGGSPLHF
TRBJ1-6 | TRBV6-4 | CASSYSLNSPLHF
TRBJ2-3 | TRBV27 | CASSLSRVGGSTDTQYF
TRBJ1-1 | TRBV18 | CASSPSPQWALSLNTEAFF
TRBJ1-6 | TRBV9 | CASSPGPREPNSPLHF
TRBJ2-2 | TRBV19 | CASSIEGATGELFF
TRBJ2-3 | TRBV5-1 | CASSPGQSTDTQYF
TRBJ1-2 | TRBV6-1 | CASRTGIYGYTF
TRBJ1-5 | TRBV30 | CAWSVGTGALGNQPQHF
TRBJ1-6 | TRBV7-3 | CASSAGAGNSPLHF
TRBJ1-3 | TRBV30 | CAWSVQGLVSSGNTIYF
TRBJ1-5 | TRBV27 | CASSLGQFQPQHF
TRBJ1-1 | TRBV5-5 | CASSGGMNTEAFF
TRBJ2-1 | TRBV27 | CASSSLTGFLYNEQFF
TRBJ2-3 | TRBV5-5 | CASSLATGDTQYF